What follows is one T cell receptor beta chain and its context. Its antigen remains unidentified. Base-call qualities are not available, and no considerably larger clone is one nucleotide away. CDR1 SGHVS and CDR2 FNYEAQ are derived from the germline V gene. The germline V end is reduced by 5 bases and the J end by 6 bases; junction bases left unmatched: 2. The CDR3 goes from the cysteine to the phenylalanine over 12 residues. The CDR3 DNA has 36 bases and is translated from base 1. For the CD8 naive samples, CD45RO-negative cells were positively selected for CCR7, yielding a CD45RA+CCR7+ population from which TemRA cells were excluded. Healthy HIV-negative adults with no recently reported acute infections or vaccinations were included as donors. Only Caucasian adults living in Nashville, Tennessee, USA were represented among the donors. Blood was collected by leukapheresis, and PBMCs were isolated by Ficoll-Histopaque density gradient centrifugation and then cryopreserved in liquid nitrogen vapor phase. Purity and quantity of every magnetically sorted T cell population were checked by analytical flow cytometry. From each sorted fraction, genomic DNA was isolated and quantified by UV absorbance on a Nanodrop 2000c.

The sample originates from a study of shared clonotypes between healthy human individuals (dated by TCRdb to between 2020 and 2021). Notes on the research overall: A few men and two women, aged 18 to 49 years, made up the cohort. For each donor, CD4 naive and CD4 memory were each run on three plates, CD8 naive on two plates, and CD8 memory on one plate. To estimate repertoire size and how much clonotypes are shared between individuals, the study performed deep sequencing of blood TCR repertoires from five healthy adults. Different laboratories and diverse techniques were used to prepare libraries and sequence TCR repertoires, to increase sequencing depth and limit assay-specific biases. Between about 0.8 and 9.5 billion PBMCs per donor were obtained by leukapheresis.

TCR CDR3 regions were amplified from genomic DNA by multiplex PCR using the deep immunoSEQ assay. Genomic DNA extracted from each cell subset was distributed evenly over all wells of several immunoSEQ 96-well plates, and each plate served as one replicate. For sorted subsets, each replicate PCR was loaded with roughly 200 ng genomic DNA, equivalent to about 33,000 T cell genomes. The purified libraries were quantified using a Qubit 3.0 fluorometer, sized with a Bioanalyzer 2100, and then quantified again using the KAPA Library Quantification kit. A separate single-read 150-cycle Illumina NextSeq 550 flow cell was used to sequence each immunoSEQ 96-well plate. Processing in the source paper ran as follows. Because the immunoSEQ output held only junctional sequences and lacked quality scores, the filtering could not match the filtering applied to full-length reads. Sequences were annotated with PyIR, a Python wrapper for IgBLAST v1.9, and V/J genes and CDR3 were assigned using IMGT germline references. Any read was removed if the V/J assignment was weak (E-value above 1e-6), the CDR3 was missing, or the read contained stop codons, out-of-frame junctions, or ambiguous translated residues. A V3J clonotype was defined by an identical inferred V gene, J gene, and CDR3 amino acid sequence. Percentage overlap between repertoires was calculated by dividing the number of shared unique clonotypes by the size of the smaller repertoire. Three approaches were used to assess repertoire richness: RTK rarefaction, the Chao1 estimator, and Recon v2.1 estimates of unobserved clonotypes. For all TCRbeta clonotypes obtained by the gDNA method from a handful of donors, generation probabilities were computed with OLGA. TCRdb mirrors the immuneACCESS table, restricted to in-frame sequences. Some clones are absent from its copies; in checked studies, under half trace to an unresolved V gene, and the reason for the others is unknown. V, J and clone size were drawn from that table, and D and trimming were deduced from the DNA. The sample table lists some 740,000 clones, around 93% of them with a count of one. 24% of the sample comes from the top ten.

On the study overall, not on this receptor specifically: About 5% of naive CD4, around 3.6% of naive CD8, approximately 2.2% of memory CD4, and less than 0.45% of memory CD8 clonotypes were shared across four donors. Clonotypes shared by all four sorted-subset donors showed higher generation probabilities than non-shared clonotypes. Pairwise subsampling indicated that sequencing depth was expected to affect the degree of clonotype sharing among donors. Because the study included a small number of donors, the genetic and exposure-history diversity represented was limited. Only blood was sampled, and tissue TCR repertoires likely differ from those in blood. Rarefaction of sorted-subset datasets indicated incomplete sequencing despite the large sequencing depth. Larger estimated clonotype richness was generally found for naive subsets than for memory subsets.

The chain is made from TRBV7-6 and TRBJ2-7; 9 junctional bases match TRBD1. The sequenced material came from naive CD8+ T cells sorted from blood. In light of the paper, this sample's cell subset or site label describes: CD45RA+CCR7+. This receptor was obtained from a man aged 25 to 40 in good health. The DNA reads TGTGCCAGCAGCCGGACAGGGGTCGAGCAGTACTTC. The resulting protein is CASSRTGVEQYF.